The 8 T cell receptor beta chains below all came from one sample that was sequenced in a study of T cell changes during pregnancy in multiple sclerosis. Here immunoSEQ multiplex PCR was the method, and the copy in TCRdb shows in-frame clones only, minus some. The repertoire has approximately 130,000 clones, roughly 95% of them found once; the top ten carry more than 0.4%. The input for sequencing was peripheral blood, taken after pregnancy. All receptors derive from a female donor with multiple sclerosis, enrolled in a pregnancy study.

V gene TRBV5-6 combines with J gene TRBJ2-3; D is ambiguous. The V end lost 0 bases, the J end lost 0 bases, and 5 bases lay between the germline ends. The CDR3 contains 14 residues. From germline, CDR1 is SGHDT and CDR2 YYEEEE. CDR3 loop: CASSLVRSTDTQYF. DNA of the CDR3: TGTGCCAGCAGCTTGGTCAGGAGCACAGATACGCAGTATTTT.

The chain joins TRBV9 to TRBJ1-2, with D tentatively TRBD1 (6 bases). The CDR3 is 15 amino acids. Per germline, CDR1 SGDLS and CDR2 YYNGEE. V gave up 0 bases and J gave up 2 bases, with 11 bases separating them. CDR3 loop: CASSVGRGPNYGYTF. The CDR3 nucleotides are TGTGCCAGCAGCGTAGGGCGGGGGCCGAACTATGGCTACACCTTC. The full variable domain, with the rest looked up from reference TRBV9 and TRBJ1-2, is DSGVTQTPKHLITATGQRVTLRCSPRSGDLSVYWYQQSLDQGLQFLIQYYNGEERAKGNILERFSAQQFPDLHSELNLSSLELGDSALYFCASSVGRGPNYGYTFGSGTRLTVV.

The J gene is TRBJ2-7, the V gene TRBV7-9; D gene ambiguous. V was trimmed by 4 bases and J by 5 bases, leaving 15 bases between them. Germline V gene sequence: CDR1 SEHNR, CDR2 FQNEAQ (reference sequence). The CDR3 totals 14 residues. DNA of the CDR3: TGTGCCAGCAGCTCCTACCTGCGGTCGGACGAGCAGTACTTC. This sequence encodes CASSSYLRSDEQYF.

This clone was recorded only once. The rearrangement joins TRBV15 to TRBJ2-7, with 9 bases identical to TRBD2. The CDR3 covers 15 residues. The V gene end was trimmed by 8 bases and the J gene end by 2 bases; junction bases not matched to a gene: 10. Germline-derived CDR1 and CDR2 are LNHNV and YYDKDF (reference sequence). The CDR3 DNA is TGTGCCACCCCAAACGGGCTAGCGGGGACCTACGAGCAGTACTTC. Translation gives CATPNGLAGTYEQYF. The entire variable domain, with the rest obtained from reference TRBV15 and TRBJ2-7, is as follows: DAMVIQNPRYQVTQFGKPVTLSCSQTLNHNVMYWYQQKSSQAPKLLFHYYDKDFNNEADTPDNFQSRRPNTSFCFLDIRSPGLGDTAMYLCATPNGLAGTYEQYFGPGTRLTVT.

The rearrangement links TRBV7-9 to TRBJ2-3; a possible D gene is TRBD2 (5 bases). Germline V gene sequence: CDR1 SEHNR, CDR2 FQNEAQ (reference sequence). The V end lost 8 bases, the J end lost 6 bases, and 12 bases lay between the germline ends. The CDR3 has 12 residues. In DNA, the CDR3 is TGTGCCAGCTGTGGGAGTGGGGATACGCAGTATTTT. Its protein product is CASCGSGDTQYF.

This rearrangement joins TRBV23-1 to TRBJ2-3, with TRBD2 matching over 8 bases. TRBV23-1 counts as an open reading frame of uncertain function. This CDR3 is 18 amino acids long. The V segment lost 2 bases and the J segment 2 bases; nucleotides outside the gene matches: 12. CDR3 region: CASSQGLAQPFPTDTQYF. CDR3 DNA: TGCGCCAGCAGTCAAGGACTAGCCCAACCATTTCCCACAGATACGCAGTATTTT.

The chain recombines TRBV27 with TRBJ1-1; TRBD1 matches 9 bases. J was trimmed by 5 bases and V by 5 bases; bases with no gene match: 6. The CDR3 loop spans 14 amino acids. From germline, CDR1 is MNHEY and CDR2 SMNVEV (reference sequence). The CDR3: CASSLQGARTEAFF. Here the CDR3 DNA reads TGTGCCAGCAGTCTACAGGGGGCTCGAACTGAAGCTTTCTTT.

The chain recombines TRBV28 with TRBJ1-1, with D possibly matching TRBD1 (5 bases). The CDR3 spans 16 residues. Germline V gene sequence: CDR1 MDHEN, CDR2 SYDVKM. V lost 4 bases to trimming and J lost 4 bases, with 19 bases between them. The CDR3 loop reads CASSSEYRTGGTEAFF. The DNA for the CDR3 is TGTGCCAGCAGTTCTGAGTACAGGACCGGGGGCACTGAAGCTTTCTTT.